This is a list of T cell receptor beta chains from one sample in a study of blood T cell repertoires in COVID-19. Sequenced by immunoSEQ multiplex PCR; TCRdb stores in-frame clones only, minus some. Among hundreds of thousands of clones listed, about 91% were seen once. The sample was PBMCs or T cells enriched from blood (not recorded which). The receptors were gathered from a woman aged 40 to 55 with acute COVID-19. CDR3s include the opening cysteine and the closing phenylalanine or tryptophan. The order of the fields is D gene, J gene, CDR3 length, V gene, clone size, CDR3 protein, CDR3 DNA. D genes are given only for firm matches. Size values are once, few and many counts, or a class for expanded clones, and some rows have none.

d_gene: TRBD1; j_gene: TRBJ1-2; len: 15; v_gene: TRBV28; abundance: .; CDR3aa: CASTKTGPEMPGYTF; CDR3nt: TGTGCCAGCACTAAGACAGGGCCCGAAATGCCGGGCTACACCTTC
d_gene: .; j_gene: TRBJ2-1; len: 14; v_gene: TRBV19; abundance: .; CDR3aa: CASSIGAALNEQFF; CDR3nt: TGTGCCAGTAGTATAGGGGCTGCGTTGAATGAGCAGTTCTTC
d_gene: TRBD1; j_gene: TRBJ2-1; len: 19; v_gene: TRBV28; abundance: .; CDR3aa: CASSYHYQTGGPTRNEQFF; CDR3nt: TGTGCCAGCAGTTACCACTACCAGACAGGGGGCCCTACCCGTAATGAGCAGTTCTTC
d_gene: .; j_gene: TRBJ2-5; len: 16; v_gene: TRBV19; abundance: .; CDR3aa: CASSIGVLATQETQYF; CDR3nt: TGTGCCAGTAGTATTGGGGTTTTAGCGACCCAAGAGACCCAGTACTTC
d_gene: TRBD1; j_gene: TRBJ1-2; len: 14; v_gene: TRBV2; abundance: .; CDR3aa: CASSQNRGSYGYTF; CDR3nt: TGTGCCAGCAGTCAAAACAGGGGGAGCTATGGCTACACCTTC
d_gene: .; j_gene: TRBJ1-5; len: 15; v_gene: TRBV27; abundance: .; CDR3aa: CASGAGVRDHQPQHF; CDR3nt: TGTGCCAGCGGCGCGGGTGTCCGGGATCATCAGCCCCAGCATTTT
d_gene: TRBD1; j_gene: TRBJ1-1; len: 15; v_gene: TRBV19; abundance: few; CDR3aa: CASSINRGGVTEAFF; CDR3nt: TGTGCCAGTAGTATAAACAGGGGCGGGGTGACTGAAGCTTTCTTT
d_gene: .; j_gene: TRBJ2-7; len: 18; v_gene: TRBV5-1; abundance: .; CDR3aa: CASSLQDTDRFFSYEQYF; CDR3nt: TGCGCCAGCAGCTTGCAGGACACGGATAGATTTTTCTCCTACGAGCAGTACTTC
d_gene: .; j_gene: TRBJ1-4; len: 15; v_gene: TRBV4-1; abundance: .; CDR3aa: CASSQGGRGDEKLFF; CDR3nt: TGCGCCAGCAGCCAAGGGGGGCGGGGGGATGAAAAACTGTTTTTT
d_gene: .; j_gene: TRBJ2-7; len: 14; v_gene: TRBV27; abundance: .; CDR3aa: CASSFDGGPYEQYF; CDR3nt: TGTGCCAGCAGTTTCGATGGGGGCCCCTACGAGCAGTACTTC
d_gene: .; j_gene: TRBJ1-5; len: 16; v_gene: TRBV5-8; abundance: .; CDR3aa: CASSTRGVGGNQPQHF; CDR3nt: TGTGCCAGCTCAACTCGGGGGGTTGGGGGCAATCAGCCCCAGCATTTT
d_gene: .; j_gene: TRBJ2-1; len: 19; v_gene: TRBV13; abundance: .; CDR3aa: CASSLGFVRRLSSYNEQFF; CDR3nt: TGTGCCAGCAGCTTAGGGTTCGTACGGAGGCTAAGCTCCTACAATGAGCAGTTCTTC
d_gene: .; j_gene: TRBJ1-3; len: 13; v_gene: TRBV29-1; abundance: .; CDR3aa: CSVGVSSGNTIYF; CDR3nt: TGCAGCGTTGGAGTTTCCTCTGGAAACACCATATATTTT
d_gene: .; j_gene: TRBJ2-7; len: 15; v_gene: TRBV14; abundance: .; CDR3aa: CASSQDMGQGYEQYF; CDR3nt: TGTGCCAGCAGCCAAGACATGGGCCAGGGCTACGAGCAGTACTTC
d_gene: TRBD2; j_gene: TRBJ2-5; len: 16; v_gene: TRBV7-9; abundance: .; CDR3aa: CASSLGASGSPETQYF; CDR3nt: TGTGCCAGCAGCTTAGGGGCTAGCGGGAGTCCGGAGACCCAGTACTTC
d_gene: TRBD2; j_gene: TRBJ2-1; len: 15; v_gene: TRBV27; abundance: .; CDR3aa: CASSPLAGVPNEQFF; CDR3nt: TGTGCCAGCAGTCCGCTAGCGGGAGTCCCCAATGAGCAGTTCTTC
d_gene: .; j_gene: TRBJ1-3; len: 13; v_gene: TRBV19; abundance: .; CDR3aa: CAIAPGSGNTIYF; CDR3nt: TGTGCCATCGCCCCGGGCTCTGGAAACACCATATATTTT
d_gene: .; j_gene: TRBJ2-3; len: 13; v_gene: TRBV2; abundance: .; CDR3aa: CASSVGRTDTQYF; CDR3nt: TGTGCCAGCAGTGTTGGTAGAACAGATACGCAGTATTTT
d_gene: .; j_gene: TRBJ1-6; len: 15; v_gene: TRBV6-2/TRBV6-3; abundance: .; CDR3aa: CASSYEGSQSSPLHF; CDR3nt: TGTGCCAGCAGTTACGAGGGCTCGCAAAGTTCACCCCTCCACTTT
d_gene: TRBD1; j_gene: TRBJ1-2; len: 15; v_gene: TRBV10-3; abundance: .; CDR3aa: CAISDQGQAVDGYTF; CDR3nt: TGTGCCATCAGTGATCAAGGACAGGCCGTGGATGGCTACACCTTC
d_gene: TRBD1; j_gene: TRBJ1-5; len: 15; v_gene: TRBV28; abundance: .; CDR3aa: CASSPTTGGSSPQHF; CDR3nt: TGTGCCAGCAGTCCAACAACAGGGGGATCCTCCCCCCAGCATTTT
d_gene: TRBD1; j_gene: TRBJ1-5; len: 17; v_gene: TRBV28; abundance: .; CDR3aa: CASSLHDTGGSNQPQHF; CDR3nt: TGTGCCAGCAGTTTACATGATACAGGGGGGAGCAATCAGCCCCAGCATTTT
d_gene: TRBD2; j_gene: TRBJ2-2; len: 17; v_gene: TRBV9; abundance: .; CDR3aa: CASSVQGLARNTGELFF; CDR3nt: TGTGCCAGCAGCGTTCAAGGACTAGCGAGGAACACCGGGGAGCTGTTTTTT
d_gene: .; j_gene: TRBJ1-5; len: 16; v_gene: TRBV30; abundance: .; CDR3aa: CAWSPRGGLSNQPQHF; CDR3nt: TGTGCCTGGAGTCCACGGGGGGGGTTGAGCAATCAGCCCCAGCATTTT
d_gene: TRBD2; j_gene: TRBJ2-1; len: 19; v_gene: TRBV10-1; abundance: few; CDR3aa: CASSESGFWGTSGYNEQFF; CDR3nt: TGCGCCAGCAGTGAGTCCGGGTTTTGGGGGACTAGCGGGTACAATGAGCAGTTCTTC